This T cell receptor beta chain was profiled in a study of vaccination effects on CD4 cells after COVID-19. Study overall: Ahead of sequencing, the ViraFEST assay grew antigen-specific CD4+ T cells using viral peptide pools. Subjects were given two BNT162b2 or mRNA-1273 vaccine doses. Study results and caveats: The study dataset contains few convalescent patients and includes no early post-infection timepoints.

As to this clone: Antigen: not known.

Following 10 days of culture, CD4+ T cells were isolated. Clones were sequenced by immunoSEQ multiplex PCR, and TCRdb holds only the in-frame ones, with some missing. The sample carries approximately 45,000 clones, around 76% recorded once. The V end was cut by 1 base, the J end by 1 base, with 11 bases between. Germline lookup yields CDR1 LGHNA and CDR2 YNFKEQ. This CDR3 contains 15 residues. This specimen was CD4+ T cells from PBMCs cultured without peptide, taken before COVID-19 vaccination. The TCR originated in a human donor who had a prior SARS-CoV-2 infection. The chain joins TRBV4-2 to TRBJ2-7; D ambiguous. For the CDR3, the DNA is TGTGCCAGCAGCCAAGTCAGCGTCCCATCCTACGAGCAGTACTTC. This gives the protein CASSQVSVPSYEQYF.